The 20 T cell receptor beta chains given below trace back to one sample, sequenced in a study of regulatory T cells in long-lasting Graves disease. Indicated time point: persistent/refractory GD, antithyroid drugs over 5 years with positive TRAb. Making the TCR library involved RNA that had been extracted from PBMCs. In building TCR beta libraries, iRepertoire HTBI primers were used together with Arm-PCR of CDR3 regions. A single record per CDR3 protein comes from TCRdb applying MiXCR to the multiplex PCR reads. Of about 290,000 distinct CDR3 sequences listed, roughly a fifth were seen once; the top ten hold about 56%. Sequences were derived from peripheral blood mononuclear cells (PBMCs), sampled when the disease was refractory, from a patient treated with antithyroid drugs. All receptors come from a female donor with Graves disease.

This clonotype has a count of ten or more. CDR3 region: CASRAGDIGELFF. CDR3 sequence (DNA): TGTGCCAGCAGGGCGGGAGATATCGGGGAGCTGTTTTTT. The rearrangement links TRBV12-3 or TRBV12-4 to TRBJ2-2; 7 bases match TRBD2. The V gene end was trimmed by 6 bases and the J gene end by 7 bases; junction bases not matched to a gene: 5. The CDR3 spans 13 residues.

This clonotype was counted between two and nine times. This chain uses TRBV29-1 with TRBJ2-7; 15 bases map to TRBD2. Germline V lookup: CDR1 SQVTM, CDR2 ANQGSEA. The CDR3 loop spans 12 amino acids. Trimming removed 7 bases from V and 9 bases from J; junction bases left unmatched: 4. The CDR3 spells CSAGLAGGGQYF. CDR3 nucleotides: TGCAGCGCCGGACTAGCGGGAGGGGGGCAGTACTTC.

This clonotype was counted a few times. The chain carries TRBV3-1 and TRBJ1-1; D unresolved. The CDR3 has 14 residues. Germline CDR1 is LGHDT and CDR2 is YNNKEL (reference sequence). The V end was cut by 2 bases, the J end by 1 base, with 8 bases between. CDR3 DNA sequence: TGTGCCAGCAGCCAATGGAGCCAGAACACTGAAGCTTTCTTT. It is translated as CASSQWSQNTEAFF.

V usage is TRBV6-1 and J usage is TRBJ2-5, with D tentatively TRBD2 (5 bases). V lost 7 bases and J 10 bases, leaving 16 bases between the germline ends. Per germline, CDR1 MNHNS and CDR2 SASEGT. The CDR3 length is 12 residues. The CDR3 nucleotides read TGTGCCAGCACCGACCTCGGTGGGAGCCAGTACTTC. This encodes CASTDLGGSQYF.

Remarks on this clonotype: This may be a read error, as it is one base from a much larger clone. This chain uses TRBV11-2 with TRBJ2-4; the D gene could be TRBD1 or TRBD2 (6 bases each). The CDR3 is 15 amino acids. Germline V gene data show CDR1 as SGHAT and CDR2 as FQNNGV. The V gene lost 5 bases and the J gene lost 2 bases, with 13 bases spanning the gap. DNA of the CDR3: TGTGCCAGCAGCCAAAGGGGGGCGACCAAAAACATTCAGTACTTC. It translates to CASSQRGATKNIQYF.

This clonotype was observed many times. This rearrangement joins TRBV12-3 or TRBV12-4 to TRBJ1-2; possibly TRBD1 for D (5 bases). The CDR3 contains 13 residues. V was shortened by 10 bases and J by 2 bases, with 14 bases between the two germline ends. This CDR3 reads CAIRDVDNYGYTF. For the CDR3, the DNA is TGTGCCATCCGGGACGTTGACAACTATGGCTACACCTTC.

The chain employs TRBV7-8 and TRBJ2-5, with TRBD1 identical over 7 bases. CDR1 is SGHVS, CDR2 FQNEAQ, per germline. The V segment lost 5 bases and the J segment 2 bases; nucleotides outside the gene matches: 8. The length of the CDR3 is 15 residues. CDR3 nucleotide sequence: TGTGCCAGCAGCCATAGACAGGGTCCACAAGAGACCCAGTACTTC. Protein product: CASSHRQGPQETQYF. The full variable domain, rest sourced from reference TRBV7-8 and TRBJ2-5, is GAGVSQSPRYKVAKRGQDVALRCDPISGHVSLFWYQQALGQGPEFLTYFQNEAQLDKSGLPSDRFFAERPEGSVSTLKIQRTQQEDSAVYLCASSHRQGPQETQYFGPGTRLLVL.

This clonotype was picked up a small number of times. CDR3 nucleotides: TGTGCCAGCAGTTTACCCGGGACAGGGGCCACAAGCTCTGGAAACACCATATATTTT. This translates into CASSLPGTGATSSGNTIYF. J is TRBJ1-3 and V is TRBV28, with TRBD1 identical over 10 bases. Germline V gene lookup returns CDR1 MDHEN and CDR2 SYDVKM. The V segment lost 2 bases and the J segment 0 bases; nucleotides outside the gene matches: 10. The CDR3 sequence is 19 residues long.

This chain uses TRBV28 with TRBJ2-1, with TRBD2 matching 7 bases. Germline loops: CDR1 MDHEN, CDR2 SYDVKM. The ends lost 2 bases at V and 5 bases at J; junction bases unmatched: 0. The CDR3 length is 13 residues. The CDR3 DNA is TGTGCCAGCAGTTTAGCGGGAGACAATGAGCAGTTCTTC. This gives the protein CASSLAGDNEQFF.

Concerning this clonotype itself: Just one base apart from a much larger clone, this may be a read error. V usage is TRBV30 and J usage is TRBJ2-7, with D perhaps matching TRBD2 (5 bases). Germline V gene sequence: CDR1 GTSNPN, CDR2 SVGIG (reference sequence). The CDR3 is made up of 15 amino acids. Trimming stripped 3 bases from V and 7 bases from J, with 22 bases between. The CDR3 region has the DNA TGTGCCTGGAGACGGGAAGACGGAGCCCCGTGGGAGCAGTACTTC. Translation: CAWRREDGAPWEQYF.

The gene calls are TRBV6-5 and TRBJ1-1; D gene unclear. The CDR3 totals 16 residues. Trimming removed 1 base from V and 6 bases from J, with 18 bases in between. CDR1 and CDR2 from the germline V gene are MNHEY and SVGAGI. CDR3 DNA: TGTGCCAGCAGTTACTGGGGAGACTGGGGTTTCTCTGAAGCTTTCTTT. Amino acid sequence: CASSYWGDWGFSEAFF.

This clonotype was recorded at least ten times. This chain joins TRBV7-9 and TRBJ2-7; D uncertain. V lost 3 bases and J 2 bases, leaving 11 bases between the germline ends. The CDR3 has 14 residues. Germline CDR1 and CDR2: SEHNR and FQNEAQ (reference sequence). CDR3 DNA: TGTGCCAGCAGCTTTGGAAGGACCCCCTACGAGCAGTACTTC. Its protein is CASSFGRTPYEQYF.

The CDR3 loop is CSARGRLASYEQYF. The DNA of the CDR3 is TGCAGTGCTAGAGGGAGGCTAGCTTCCTACGAGCAGTACTTC. The chain links TRBV20-1 to TRBJ2-7; a weak D match, TRBD2 (5 bases). The CDR3 sequence is 14 residues long. In germline, CDR1 is DFQATT, CDR2 SNEGSKA (reference sequence). V gave up 1 base and J gave up 1 base, with 11 bases separating them.

The chain couples TRBV20-1 to TRBJ2-5; 8 nucleotides align to TRBD1. Germline trimming cut 0 bases from V and 5 bases from J; bases unmatched to any gene: 23. This CDR3 is 20 amino acids long. Germline CDR1 DFQATT, CDR2 SNEGSKA (reference sequence). The CDR3 protein is CSARESVPRRAGGAWETQYF. In DNA form, the CDR3 reads TGCAGTGCTAGAGAATCCGTACCTCGGAGGGCAGGGGGCGCGTGGGAGACCCAGTACTTC.

This clonotype was recorded only once. CDR3 nucleotide sequence: TGTGCCAGCACGGCCAGGGACGTCTGGGAGACCCAGTACTTC. Translation: CASTARDVWETQYF. The V gene is TRBV25-1, the J gene TRBJ2-5, with D perhaps TRBD1 or TRBD2 (5 bases each). Trimming took off 7 bases at V and 5 bases at J, with 17 bases between the two ends. The CDR3 is 14 residues long. Per germline, CDR1 MGHDK and CDR2 SYGVNS.

This clonotype was recorded many times. The rearrangement uses TRBV28 and TRBJ1-1, with a tentative D call TRBD1 (5 bases). V shed 2 bases and J shed 10 bases, with 8 bases lying between them. The germline V gene has CDR1 MDHEN and CDR2 SYDVKM. This CDR3 has 11 amino acids. Here the CDR3 DNA reads TGTGCCAGCAGTTTAAAGACAGTAGCTTTCTTT. Translation: CASSLKTVAFF.

This clonotype showed up many times. The chain has TRBV5-1 and TRBJ1-1, with a tentative D call TRBD1 (5 bases). Germline V gene data show CDR1 as SGHRS and CDR2 as YFSETQ. V was clipped by 6 bases and J by 7 bases, with 10 bases between them. The CDR3 loop spans 11 amino acids. CDR3 sequence: CASNRDGEAFF. Here the CDR3 DNA reads TGCGCCAGCAACCGGGACGGTGAAGCTTTCTTT.

The sample holds many counts of this clonotype. This chain links TRBV2 with TRBJ2-7; D ambiguous. The CDR3 extends over 10 amino acids. Looked up from germline, CDR1 is SNHLY and CDR2 is FYNNEI. Trimming removed 3 bases at V and 6 bases at J, with 3 bases between. The CDR3 DNA reads TGTGCCAGCAGTGATGGCGAGCAGTACTTC. Amino acids: CASSDGEQYF.

The rearrangement links TRBV6-1 to TRBJ1-5; 11 bases line up with TRBD1. Unmatched junction bases numbered 6, after V lost 5 bases and J lost 9 bases. The CDR3 extends over 14 amino acids. Germline loops: CDR1 MNHNS, CDR2 SASEGT. The CDR3 sequence: CASSTGQGVRPQHF. DNA for the CDR3: TGTGCCAGCAGTACGGGACAGGGGGTGAGGCCCCAGCATTTT.

V and J are TRBV12-3 or TRBV12-4 and TRBJ2-1; possible D gene TRBD1, 5 bases. Trimming stripped 8 bases from V and 1 base from J, with 12 bases between. CDR3 length: 14 residues. The chain's CDR3 is CASSNRGSYNEQFF. The CDR3 bases are TGTGCCAGCTCCAATAGGGGTTCCTACAATGAGCAGTTCTTC.